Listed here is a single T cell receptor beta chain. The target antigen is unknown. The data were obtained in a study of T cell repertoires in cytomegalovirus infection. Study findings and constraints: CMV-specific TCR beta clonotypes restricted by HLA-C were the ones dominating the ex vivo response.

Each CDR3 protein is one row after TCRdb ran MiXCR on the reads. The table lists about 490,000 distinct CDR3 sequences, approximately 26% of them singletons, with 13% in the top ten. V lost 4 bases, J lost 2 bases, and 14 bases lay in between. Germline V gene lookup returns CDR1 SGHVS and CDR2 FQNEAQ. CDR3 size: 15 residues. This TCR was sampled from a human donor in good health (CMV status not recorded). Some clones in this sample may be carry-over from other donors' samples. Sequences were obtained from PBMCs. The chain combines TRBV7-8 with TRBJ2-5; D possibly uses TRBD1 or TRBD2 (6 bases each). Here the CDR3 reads CASSSGAGRQETQYF. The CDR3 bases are TGTGCCAGCAGCTCGGGGGCGGGACGGCAAGAGACCCAGTACTTC.